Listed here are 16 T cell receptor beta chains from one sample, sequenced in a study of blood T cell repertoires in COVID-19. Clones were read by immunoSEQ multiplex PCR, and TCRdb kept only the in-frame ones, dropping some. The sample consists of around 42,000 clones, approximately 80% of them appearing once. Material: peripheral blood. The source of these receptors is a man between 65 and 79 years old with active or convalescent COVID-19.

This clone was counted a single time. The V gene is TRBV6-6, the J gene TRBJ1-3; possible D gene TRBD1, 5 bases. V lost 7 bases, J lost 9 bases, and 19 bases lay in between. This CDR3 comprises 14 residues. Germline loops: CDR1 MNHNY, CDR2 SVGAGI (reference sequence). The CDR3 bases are TGTGCCAGCACCCCGGGACCGGGACTAGGCACCATATATTTT. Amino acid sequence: CASTPGPGLGTIYF.

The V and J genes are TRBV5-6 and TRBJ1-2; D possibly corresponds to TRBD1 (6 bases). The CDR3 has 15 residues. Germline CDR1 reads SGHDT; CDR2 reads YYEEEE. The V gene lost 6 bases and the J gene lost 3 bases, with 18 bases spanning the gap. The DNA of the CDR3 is TGTGCCAGCATGGATAAAGGACAGAACCACTATGGCTACACCTTC. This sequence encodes CASMDKGQNHYGYTF.

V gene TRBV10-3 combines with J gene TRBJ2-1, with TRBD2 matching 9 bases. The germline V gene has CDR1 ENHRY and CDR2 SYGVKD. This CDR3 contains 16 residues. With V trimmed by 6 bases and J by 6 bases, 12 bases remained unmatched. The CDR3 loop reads CAIRGSVSGGPNEQFF. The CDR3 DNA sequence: TGTGCCATCAGGGGTTCGGTTAGCGGGGGACCCAATGAGCAGTTCTTC.

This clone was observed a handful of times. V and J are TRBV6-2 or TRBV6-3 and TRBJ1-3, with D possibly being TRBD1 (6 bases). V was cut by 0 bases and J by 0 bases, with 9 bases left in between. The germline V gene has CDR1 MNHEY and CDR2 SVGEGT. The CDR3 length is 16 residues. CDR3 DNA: TGTGCCAGCAGTTACTCGACAGGAGACTCTGGAAACACCATATATTTT. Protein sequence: CASSYSTGDSGNTIYF.

In DNA form, the CDR3 reads TGCAGCGTTGCTTACAATGAGCAGTTCTTC. This translates into CSVAYNEQFF. The rearrangement uses TRBV29-1 and TRBJ2-1; D is unclear. CDR1 SQVTM and CDR2 ANQGSEA come from the germline V gene. The germline V and J ends were trimmed by 4 bases and 4 bases, with 2 bases remaining between them. The CDR3 is 10 residues long.

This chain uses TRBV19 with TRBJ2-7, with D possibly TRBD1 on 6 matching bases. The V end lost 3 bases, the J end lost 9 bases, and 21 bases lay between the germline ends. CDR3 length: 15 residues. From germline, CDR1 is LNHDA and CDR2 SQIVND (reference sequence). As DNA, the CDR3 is TGTGCCAGTAGTATTCAGGGGTTCGGCCTCGTGAGGCAGTACTTC. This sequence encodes CASSIQGFGLVRQYF.

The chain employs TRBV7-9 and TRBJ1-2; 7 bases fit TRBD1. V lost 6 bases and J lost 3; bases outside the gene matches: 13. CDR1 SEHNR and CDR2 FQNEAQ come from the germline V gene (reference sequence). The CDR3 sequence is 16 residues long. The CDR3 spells CASSQAQGFLDYGYTF. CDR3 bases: TGTGCCAGCAGTCAAGCACAGGGGTTCCTCGACTATGGCTACACCTTC. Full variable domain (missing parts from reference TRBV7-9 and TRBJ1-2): DTGVSQNPRHKITKRGQNVTFRCDPISEHNRLYWYRQTLGQGPEFLTYFQNEAQLEKSRLLSDRFSAERPKGSFSTLEIQRTEQGDSAMYLCASSQAQGFLDYGYTFGSGTRLTVV.

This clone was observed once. DNA for the CDR3: TGTGCCAGCAGCCTCGCAGATACGCAGTATTTT. It translates to CASSLADTQYF. The chain combines TRBV11-2 with TRBJ2-3, with D uncertain. This CDR3 contains 11 residues. Germline CDR1 and CDR2: SGHAT and FQNNGV. Trimming pared 5 bases from V and 4 bases from J, leaving 4 bases between.

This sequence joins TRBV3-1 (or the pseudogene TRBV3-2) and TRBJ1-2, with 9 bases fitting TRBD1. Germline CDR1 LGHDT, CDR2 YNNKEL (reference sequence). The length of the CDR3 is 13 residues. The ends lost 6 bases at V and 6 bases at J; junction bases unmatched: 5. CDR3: CASRGDRANGYTF. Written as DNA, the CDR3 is TGTGCCAGCAGGGGGGACAGGGCAAATGGCTACACCTTC.

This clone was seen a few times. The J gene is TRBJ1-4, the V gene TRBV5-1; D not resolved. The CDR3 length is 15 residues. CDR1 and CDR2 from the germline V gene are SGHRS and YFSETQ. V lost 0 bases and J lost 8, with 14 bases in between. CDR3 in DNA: TGCGCCAGCAGCTTGGCCTCAGGAGGTGAAGAAAAACTGTTTTTT. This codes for CASSLASGGEEKLFF.

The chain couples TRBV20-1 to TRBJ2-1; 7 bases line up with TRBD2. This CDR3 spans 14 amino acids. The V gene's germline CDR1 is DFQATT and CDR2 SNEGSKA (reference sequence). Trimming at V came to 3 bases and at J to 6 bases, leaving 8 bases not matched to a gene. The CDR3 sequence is CSASLGGGGNEQFF. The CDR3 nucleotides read TGCAGTGCTAGTCTGGGGGGGGGAGGCAATGAGCAGTTCTTC.

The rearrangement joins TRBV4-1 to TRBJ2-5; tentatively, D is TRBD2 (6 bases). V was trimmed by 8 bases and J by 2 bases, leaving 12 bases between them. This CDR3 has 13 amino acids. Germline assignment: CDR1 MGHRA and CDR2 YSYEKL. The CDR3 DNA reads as TGCGCCAGCGTACGCGGGGTTCAAGAGACCCAGTACTTC. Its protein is CASVRGVQETQYF.

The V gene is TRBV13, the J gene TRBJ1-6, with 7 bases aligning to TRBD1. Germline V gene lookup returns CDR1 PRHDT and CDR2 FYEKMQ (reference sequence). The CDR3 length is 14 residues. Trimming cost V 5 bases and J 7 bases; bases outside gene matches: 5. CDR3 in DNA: TGTGCCAGCAGCGAGGGACAGTTGAATTCACCCCTCCACTTT. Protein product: CASSEGQLNSPLHF.

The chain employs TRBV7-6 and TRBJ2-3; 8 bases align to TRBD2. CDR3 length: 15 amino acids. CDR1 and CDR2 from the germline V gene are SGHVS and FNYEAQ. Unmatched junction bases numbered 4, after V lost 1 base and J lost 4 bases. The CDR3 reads CASSLDGGAADTQYF. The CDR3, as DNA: TGTGCCAGCAGCTTAGACGGGGGGGCCGCAGATACGCAGTATTTT.

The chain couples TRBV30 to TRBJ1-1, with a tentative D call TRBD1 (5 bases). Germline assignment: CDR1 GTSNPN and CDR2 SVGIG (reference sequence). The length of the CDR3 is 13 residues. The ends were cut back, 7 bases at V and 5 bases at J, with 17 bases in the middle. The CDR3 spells CAFNRIQGTEAFF. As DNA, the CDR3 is TGTGCCTTCAACAGGATCCAGGGTACTGAAGCTTTCTTT. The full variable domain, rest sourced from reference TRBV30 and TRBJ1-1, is SQTIHQWPATLVQPVGSPLSLECTVEGTSNPNLYWYRQAAGRGLQLLFYSVGIGQISSEVPQNLSASRPQDRQFILSSKKLLLSDSGFYLCAFNRIQGTEAFFGQGTRLTVV.

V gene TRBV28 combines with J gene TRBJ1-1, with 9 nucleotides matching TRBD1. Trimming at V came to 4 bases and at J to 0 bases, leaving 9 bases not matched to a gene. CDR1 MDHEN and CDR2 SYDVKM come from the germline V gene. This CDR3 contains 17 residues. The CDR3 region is CASSSRTGVDMNTEAFF. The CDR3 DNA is TGTGCCAGCAGTTCCCGGACAGGGGTGGACATGAACACTGAAGCTTTCTTT.